The rows below give T cell receptor beta chains drawn from one sample of a study of cytomegalovirus exposure and HLA in healthy donors. The repertoire was sequenced with immunoSEQ multiplex PCR; TCRdb's copy has only in-frame clones and lacks some. The table has approximately 170,000 clones, roughly 77% seen once. Sequencing used PBMCs. The receptors derive from a woman aged 30 to 39 in good health and CMV-seropositive. Each CDR3 is given with its conserved first and last residue. D genes are given only for firm matches.

d_gene	v_gene	j_gene	CDR3nt	CDR3aa
TRBD1	TRBV28	TRBJ2-7	TGTGCCAGCAGCTTAGCGAGCAGGGGGTTATCCTACGAGCAGTACTTC	CASSLASRGLSYEQYF
NA	TRBV5-1	TRBJ1-1	TGCGCCAGCAGCTCGGACGGCGGGCGGCAGGCGGGGGCTTTCTTT	CASSSDGGRQAGAFF
TRBD2	TRBV27	TRBJ2-3	TGTGCCAGCAGTCTCGCCGGGGCGGGAGGGCGAGTGGGCACAGATACGCAGTATTTT	CASSLAGAGGRVGTDTQYF
NA	TRBV7-8	TRBJ1-4	TGTGCCAGCAGCTTAGATATAAGAGGTGAAAAACTGTTTTTT	CASSLDIRGEKLFF
NA	TRBV7-9	TRBJ2-2	TGTGCCAGCAGCTTTACAGGGAACGTGGGGGTCACCGGGGAGCTGTTTTTT	CASSFTGNVGVTGELFF
TRBD2	TRBV13	TRBJ2-7	TGTGCCAGCAGCTTAACACGGGAGGGGTGGGTGCAGTACTTC	CASSLTREGWVQYF
TRBD1	TRBV6-6	TRBJ1-2	TGTGCCAGCAGCTTTGACAGGGGTGGCTACACCTTC	CASSFDRGGYTF
NA	TRBV9	TRBJ2-7	TGTGCCAGCAGCGTAGATGGGGCAGCCTACGAGCAGTACTTC	CASSVDGAAYEQYF
NA	TRBV6-1	TRBJ1-1	TGTGCCAGCAGGGGGGGGGCAGGGAACACTGAAGCTTTCTTT	CASRGGAGNTEAFF
NA	TRBV28	TRBJ2-5	TGTGCCAGCAGTAATGGGGGCGCGGGTCACGAGACCCAGTACTTC	CASSNGGAGHETQYF
TRBD2	TRBV4-1	TRBJ2-1	TGCGCCAGCAGCCAAGACCGTACTAGCGGTTACAATGAGCAGTTCTTC	CASSQDRTSGYNEQFF
TRBD1	TRBV18	TRBJ1-5	TGTGCCAGCTCGCCGACAGGGAGGAGCAATCAGCCCCAGCATTTT	CASSPTGRSNQPQHF
TRBD2	TRBV7-6	TRBJ2-5	TGTGCCAGCAGCTTAGTTGTTAGCGGGAGTAAAGAGACCCAGTACTTC	CASSLVVSGSKETQYF
NA	TRBV28	TRBJ1-5	TGTGCCAGCAGTCCCCGGACGCCGGGGCAGCCCCAGCATTTT	CASSPRTPGQPQHF